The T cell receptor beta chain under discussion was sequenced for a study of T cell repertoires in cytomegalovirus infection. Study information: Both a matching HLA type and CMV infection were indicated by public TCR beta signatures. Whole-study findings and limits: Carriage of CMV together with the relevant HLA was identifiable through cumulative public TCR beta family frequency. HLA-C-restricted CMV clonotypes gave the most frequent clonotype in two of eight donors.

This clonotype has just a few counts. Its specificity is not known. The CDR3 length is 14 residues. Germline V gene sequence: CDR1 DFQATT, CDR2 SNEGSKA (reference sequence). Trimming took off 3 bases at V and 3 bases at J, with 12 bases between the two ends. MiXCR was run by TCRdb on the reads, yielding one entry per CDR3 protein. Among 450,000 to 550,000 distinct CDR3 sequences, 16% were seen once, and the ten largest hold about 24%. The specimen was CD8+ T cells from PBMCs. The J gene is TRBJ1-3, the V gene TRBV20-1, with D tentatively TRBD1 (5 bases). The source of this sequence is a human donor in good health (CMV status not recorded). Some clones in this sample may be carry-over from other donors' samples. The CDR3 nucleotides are TGCAGTGCTAGTCTGCCAGGGCTTGGAAACACCATATATTTT. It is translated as CSASLPGLGNTIYF.